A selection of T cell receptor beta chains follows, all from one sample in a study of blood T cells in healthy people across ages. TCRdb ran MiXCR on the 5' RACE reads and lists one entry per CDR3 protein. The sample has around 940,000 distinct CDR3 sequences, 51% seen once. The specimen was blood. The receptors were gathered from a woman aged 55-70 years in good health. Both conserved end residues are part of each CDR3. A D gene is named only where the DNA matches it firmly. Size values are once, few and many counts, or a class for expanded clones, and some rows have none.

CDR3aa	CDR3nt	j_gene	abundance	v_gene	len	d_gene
CASSLVLAGGAGANVLTF	TGTGCCAGCAGCTTGGTCCTAGCGGGAGGGGCTGGGGCCAACGTCCTGACTTTC	TRBJ2-6	few	TRBV5-5	18	TRBD2
CASSLTRDSQRETQYF	TGTGCCAGCAGTTTGACCCGGGACAGCCAGAGGGAGACCCAGTACTTC	TRBJ2-5	-	TRBV12-3/TRBV12-4	16	TRBD1
CASTRLSGTGNSPLHF	TGTGCCAGCACCCGACTGTCCGGGACAGGAAATTCACCCCTCCACTTT	TRBJ1-6	-	TRBV12-3/TRBV12-4	16	TRBD1
CSATGTDIYESSYNEQFF	TGCAGCGCGACCGGGACAGACATCTATGAGAGCTCCTACAATGAGCAGTTCTTC	TRBJ2-1	-	TRBV29-1	18	TRBD1
CASSLEYEINEQFF	TGTGCCAGCAGCTTAGAATACGAGATCAATGAGCAGTTCTTC	TRBJ2-1	-	TRBV7-9	14	-
CASSSGTGGVLPQHF	TGTGCCAGCAGCTCCGGGACAGGGGGCGTGTTGCCCCAGCATTTT	TRBJ1-5	few	TRBV7-2	15	TRBD1
CSASYQSGRAKTQYF	TGCAGTGCTAGTTACCAGTCCGGGAGGGCCAAGACCCAGTACTTC	TRBJ2-5	-	TRBV20-1	15	TRBD2
CASSVGVGIAAETQYF	TGTGCCAGCAGCGTAGGGGTAGGAATAGCGGCTGAGACCCAGTACTTC	TRBJ2-5	-	TRBV9	16	-
CSATGTGSGYTF	TGCAGCGCAACCGGGACAGGGTCTGGCTACACCTTC	TRBJ1-2	few	TRBV29-1	12	TRBD1
CASSVGSGAPYEQYF	TGTGCCAGCAGCGTAGGGAGCGGGGCTCCCTACGAGCAGTACTTC	TRBJ2-7	few	TRBV9	15	TRBD2